This is a list of T cell receptor beta chains from one sample in a study of cytomegalovirus exposure and HLA in healthy donors. This table comes from immunoSEQ multiplex PCR, and its TCRdb copy is limited to in-frame clones, with some not included. This table holds fewer than 200,000 clones, around nine tenths found once. The sample consisted of PBMCs. Receptors originate from a man aged 25-45 years in good health and CMV-seropositive. CDR3s include the opening cysteine and the closing phenylalanine or tryptophan. The D gene is left open where the match is weak. Size is omitted from some rows. Given values are once, few, many or a class for expanded clones.

D gene: TRBD1; clone size: -; V gene: TRBV9; J gene: TRBJ2-2; CDR3 DNA: TGTGCCAGCAGCGTAGAGGGTTCGACAGGGAAGAACACCGGGGAGCTGTTTTTT; CDR3 protein: CASSVEGSTGKNTGELFF
D gene: -; clone size: -; V gene: TRBV11-2; J gene: TRBJ2-1; CDR3 DNA: TGTGCCAGCAGCTCACTGTTAAGGTCAGTCAATGAGCAGTTCTTC; CDR3 protein: CASSSLLRSVNEQFF
D gene: TRBD2; clone size: -; V gene: TRBV2; J gene: TRBJ2-1; CDR3 DNA: TGTGCCAGCAAGGTAGAGGCGGGGGCCTACAATGAGCAGTTCTTC; CDR3 protein: CASKVEAGAYNEQFF
D gene: -; clone size: -; V gene: TRBV5-6; J gene: TRBJ1-2; CDR3 DNA: TGTGCCAGCAGCGGCTACTATGGCTACACCTTC; CDR3 protein: CASSGYYGYTF
D gene: TRBD1; clone size: -; V gene: TRBV11-3; J gene: TRBJ1-1; CDR3 DNA: TGTGCCAGCAGCTTAGGTCAGGGGGCGCCGAACACTGAAGCTTTCTTT; CDR3 protein: CASSLGQGAPNTEAFF
D gene: -; clone size: -; V gene: TRBV2; J gene: TRBJ1-2; CDR3 DNA: TGTGCCAGCAGCCCGTGGCAAACTAACTATGGCTACACCTTC; CDR3 protein: CASSPWQTNYGYTF
D gene: -; clone size: -; V gene: TRBV6-4; J gene: TRBJ2-2; CDR3 DNA: TGTGCCAGCAGTCCGTCAGGGGACACCGGGGAGCTGTTTTTT; CDR3 protein: CASSPSGDTGELFF
D gene: -; clone size: once; V gene: TRBV5-3; J gene: TRBJ1-4; CDR3 DNA: TGTGCCAGAAGCTTGGCCGGAGAGGATTTGAAATCAACTAATGAAAAACTGTTTTTT; CDR3 protein: CARSLAGEDLKSTNEKLFF
D gene: -; clone size: -; V gene: TRBV6-5; J gene: TRBJ2-7; CDR3 DNA: TGTGCCAGCACCCTTGGGGACGGGAACTACGAGCAGTACTTC; CDR3 protein: CASTLGDGNYEQYF
D gene: TRBD1; clone size: -; V gene: TRBV11-2; J gene: TRBJ1-5; CDR3 DNA: TGTGCCAGCAGCTTAAATACAGGGGGCGTTGAGCCCCAGCATTTT; CDR3 protein: CASSLNTGGVEPQHF
D gene: -; clone size: -; V gene: TRBV7-6; J gene: TRBJ1-2; CDR3 DNA: TGTGCCAGCACCGACGGGATTCAGAGCTATGGCTACACCTTC; CDR3 protein: CASTDGIQSYGYTF
D gene: TRBD1; clone size: -; V gene: TRBV7-3; J gene: TRBJ1-1; CDR3 DNA: TGTGCCAGCAGCATTACAGGGGACACTGAAGCTTTCTTT; CDR3 protein: CASSITGDTEAFF
D gene: -; clone size: -; V gene: TRBV7-9; J gene: TRBJ1-2; CDR3 DNA: TGTGCCAGCAGCTCTGGCGCGCGTGGCTACACCTTC; CDR3 protein: CASSSGARGYTF
D gene: TRBD2; clone size: -; V gene: TRBV5-1; J gene: TRBJ2-5; CDR3 DNA: TGCGCCAGCAGAGGCGCCTCTAGCGGGCCCCAAGAGACCCAGTACTTC; CDR3 protein: CASRGASSGPQETQYF
D gene: TRBD2; clone size: -; V gene: TRBV2; J gene: TRBJ2-1; CDR3 DNA: TGTGCCAGCAAGGGGGGACTAGGGGTTTGGAATGAGCAGTTCTTC; CDR3 protein: CASKGGLGVWNEQFF
D gene: -; clone size: -; V gene: TRBV6-5; J gene: TRBJ2-7; CDR3 DNA: TGTGCCAGCAGGAAAGGACAGCCCTACGAGCAGTACTTC; CDR3 protein: CASRKGQPYEQYF
D gene: TRBD2; clone size: -; V gene: TRBV5-4; J gene: TRBJ2-7; CDR3 DNA: TGTGCCAGCAGCTTCCCTAGCGGGGGGGGAAACGAGCAGTACTTC; CDR3 protein: CASSFPSGGGNEQYF
D gene: -; clone size: -; V gene: TRBV11-2; J gene: TRBJ1-2; CDR3 DNA: TGTGCCAGCAGCTTAAGCGACGGCGGGGTCGGTGGCTACACCTTC; CDR3 protein: CASSLSDGGVGGYTF
D gene: TRBD1; clone size: -; V gene: TRBV5-4; J gene: TRBJ2-7; CDR3 DNA: TGTGCCAGCAGGGGACAGGGGTACCTCGAGCAGTACTTC; CDR3 protein: CASRGQGYLEQYF
D gene: TRBD1; clone size: -; V gene: TRBV6-5; J gene: TRBJ2-2; CDR3 DNA: TGTGCCAGCAGCCCCGACAGGGGCTGGACCGGGGAGCTGTTTTTT; CDR3 protein: CASSPDRGWTGELFF